These 30 T cell receptor beta chains originate from one sample sequenced in a study of identical twins. TCRdb itself ran the 5' RACE reads through MiXCR, one entry per CDR3 protein. Of approximately 190,000 distinct CDR3 sequences in the sample, less than 20% are singletons; the top ten hold around two fifths. These same records also appear under a second study, on T cells expressing NK-cell markers.

The sequencing input was CD8+ T cells sorted from blood. Receptors were obtained from a woman aged 18 to 35 in good health.

This sequence joins TRBV2 and TRBJ2-5; D uncertain. The CDR3 extends over 13 amino acids. From germline, CDR1 is SNHLY and CDR2 FYNNEI. The V and J ends lost 5 bases and 7 bases respectively, with 14 bases between them. For the CDR3, the DNA is TGTGCCAGCAGTCTCGATGGTCCAGGGACCCAGTACTTC. Translating gives CASSLDGPGTQYF.

A few counts support this clonotype. It is unclear where the CDR3 begins or ends on the DNA, so no DNA is shown, and the CDR3 is as TCRdb lists it. J is TRBJ2-6 and V is TRBV10-3; TRBD2, as called in the table, went unchecked against the DNA. CDR1 is ENHRY, CDR2 SYGVKD, per germline. The length of the CDR3 is 13 amino acids, counting both ends. Here the CDR3 reads CAIGGFCANVLTF.

This clonotype showed up just a few times. In DNA, the CDR3 is TGTGCCAGCAGCAAAGAGGGGACTAGCGGGGAAGAGACCCAGTACTTC. Its protein product is CASSKEGTSGEETQYF. V is TRBV21-1 and J is TRBJ2-5; the table's D gene call, TRBD2, was not cross checked with the DNA. TRBV21-1 is deemed a pseudogene. There are 16 residues in the CDR3.

The chain carries TRBV5-1 and TRBJ1-2, with 8 bases matching TRBD1. The CDR3 loop spans 13 amino acids. Germline values: CDR1 SGHRS, CDR2 YFSETQ. The junction had 2 bases not matched to a gene; V was cut back by 0 bases and J by 7 bases. The CDR3 nucleotides are TGCGCCAGCAGCTTGGGCAGGGGGCCTGGCTACACCTTC. Translated: CASSLGRGPGYTF.

V is TRBV6-5 and J is TRBJ2-1; D may be TRBD1 or TRBD2 (7 bases each). In germline, CDR1 is MNHEY, CDR2 SVGAGI. The V and J ends lost 4 bases and 3 bases respectively, with 13 bases between them. The CDR3 has 15 residues. CDR3 region: CASSWAGDSYNEQFF. DNA of the CDR3: TGTGCCAGCAGTTGGGCGGGGGACAGCTACAATGAGCAGTTCTTC.

This chain uses TRBV25-1 with TRBJ2-7, with no clear D. Trimming removed 3 bases at V and 5 bases at J, with 14 bases between. Germline V gene data show CDR1 as MGHDK and CDR2 as SYGVNS. This CDR3 is built from 14 residues. CDR3 nucleotide sequence: TGTGCCAGCAGTGAGTTGCCCGACCCCCACGAGCAGTACTTC. Its translation is CASSELPDPHEQYF.

This clonotype occurred a few times. V gene TRBV9 combines with J gene TRBJ2-7; D possibly matches TRBD1 or TRBD2 (5 bases each). The CDR3 is made up of 15 amino acids. Germline assignment: CDR1 SGDLS and CDR2 YYNGEE. V lost 0 bases to trimming and J lost 5 bases, with 15 bases between them. The chain's CDR3 is CASSVAGAQVDEQYF. The CDR3 nucleotides are TGTGCCAGCAGCGTAGCCGGGGCCCAAGTCGACGAGCAGTACTTC.

This clonotype came up a few times. This chain links TRBV29-1 with TRBJ2-1; 11 nucleotides align to TRBD2. CDR3 length equals 16 residues. Germline CDR1 reads SQVTM; CDR2 reads ANQGSEA. The trim removed 4 bases at V and 4 bases at J, leaving 9 bases unmatched. This chain's CDR3 is CSVGPLAGGAYNEQFF. CDR3 in DNA: TGCAGCGTTGGCCCCCTAGCGGGGGGCGCGTACAATGAGCAGTTCTTC.

This clonotype has a handful of counts. The chain recombines TRBV9 with TRBJ2-7; possible D gene TRBD1, 6 bases. With 7 bases removed from V and 0 bases from J, the gap between germline ends came to 11 bases. This CDR3 contains 13 residues. Germline V gene lookup returns CDR1 SGDLS and CDR2 YYNGEE. CDR3 region: CASGEGDSYEQYF. The CDR3 DNA follows: TGTGCCAGCGGAGAGGGGGACTCCTACGAGCAGTACTTC.

This clonotype was found a few times. V gene TRBV10-2 combines with J gene TRBJ2-1; D tentatively reads TRBD1 or TRBD2 (5 bases each). CDR1 is WSHSY, CDR2 SAAADI, per germline. The CDR3 spans 16 residues. The germline V and J ends were trimmed by 2 bases and 3 bases, with 14 bases remaining between them. The CDR3 sequence is CASSEGASRIYNEQFF. For the CDR3, the DNA is TGCGCCAGCAGTGAGGGGGCTAGCAGGATCTACAATGAGCAGTTCTTC.

This chain connects TRBV9 to TRBJ2-3; D perhaps matches TRBD1 (5 bases). The germline CDR1 and CDR2 sequences are SGDLS and YYNGEE. V lost 4 bases, J lost 9 bases, and 18 bases lay in between. This CDR3 contains 14 residues. CDR3 coding DNA: TGTGCCAGCAGCAAAGAGATAGGGGCGGAAACGCAGTATTTT. This sequence encodes CASSKEIGAETQYF.

In its sample, this clonotype was seen a few times. J is TRBJ2-7 and V is TRBV4-1; D gene unclear. In germline, CDR1 is MGHRA, CDR2 YSYEKL. Between the trimmed V and J ends, which lost 0 bases and 3 bases, there was a span of 15 bases. This CDR3 is 16 amino acids long. This CDR3 reads CASSQEERIGIYEQYF. The CDR3 bases are TGCGCCAGCAGCCAAGAAGAAAGGATAGGGATCTACGAGCAGTACTTC.

The chain is built from TRBV4-3 and TRBJ2-3, with D possibly matching TRBD2 (6 bases). V dropped 1 base and J dropped 0 bases, with 11 bases sitting between them. Looked up from germline, CDR1 is LGHNA and CDR2 is YSLEER. The CDR3 has 16 amino acids. The CDR3 DNA reads as TGCGCCAGCAGCCAAGCCGCGCTAGCGAGCACAGATACGCAGTATTTT. This gives the protein CASSQAALASTDTQYF.

This chain connects TRBV7-9 to TRBJ2-2, with no clear D. The CDR3 runs to 14 residues. Trimming left V 5 bases short and J 6 bases short, with 13 bases between. CDR1 and CDR2 from the germline V gene are SEHNR and FQNEAQ (reference sequence). The CDR3 DNA follows: TGTGCCAGCAGCCCCCCGGAGCCACCCGGGGAGCTGTTTTTT. Residues: CASSPPEPPGELFF. Variable domain in full (rest from reference TRBV7-9 and TRBJ2-2): DTGVSQNPRHKITKRGQNVTFRCDPISEHNRLYWYRQTLGQGPEFLTYFQNEAQLEKSRLLSDRFSAERPKGSFSTLEIQRTEQGDSAMYLCASSPPEPPGELFFGEGSRLTVL.

This clonotype was seen a handful of times. The chain links TRBV12-3 or TRBV12-4 to TRBJ2-2; no definite D call. Trimming took 7 bases from V and 7 from J, leaving 7 bases between them. The CDR3 length is 11 residues. The CDR3 bases are TGTGCCAGCAATTGGGGCGGGGAGCTGTTTTTT. As protein: CASNWGGELFF.

This chain connects TRBV9 to TRBJ2-7; 7 nucleotides match TRBD1. There are 12 residues in the CDR3. Germline-derived CDR1 and CDR2 are SGDLS and YYNGEE. V trimming: 3 bases; J trimming: 5 bases; junction bases outside the gene matches: 2. The CDR3 reads CASSADRDEQYF. The DNA of the CDR3 is TGTGCCAGCAGCGCCGACAGGGACGAGCAGTACTTC.

This rearrangement joins TRBV7-6 to TRBJ1-1; a possible D gene is TRBD1 (5 bases). There are 15 residues in the CDR3. CDR1 and CDR2 (germline): SGHVS, FNYEAQ. V was clipped by 1 base and J by 5 bases, with 14 bases between them. In DNA form, the CDR3 reads TGTGCCAGCAGCTTAGTAGGGGCGGGGGGAACTGAAGCTTTCTTT. This translates into CASSLVGAGGTEAFF.

The chain couples TRBV11-1 to TRBJ2-1; D possibly matches TRBD1 or TRBD2 (6 bases each). Trimming shortened V by 5 bases and J by 3 bases, and 29 bases separated the two germline ends. Germline V lookup: CDR1 SGHAT, CDR2 FQDESV (reference sequence). This CDR3 is built from 20 residues. The DNA of the CDR3 is TGTGCCAGCAGCGGGCCCACGGCGGACATACCCGGAGGGGGCTACAATGAGCAGTTCTTC. Protein product: CASSGPTADIPGGGYNEQFF.

In its sample, this clonotype was seen a few times. This rearrangement joins TRBV10-3 to TRBJ2-7; possible D gene TRBD2, 6 bases. Per germline, CDR1 ENHRY and CDR2 SYGVKD. Trimming took off 4 bases at V and 3 bases at J, with 7 bases between the two ends. The CDR3 is 12 residues long. The CDR3: CAISGGDYEQYF. The CDR3 nucleotides read TGTGCCATCAGTGGGGGGGACTACGAGCAGTACTTC.

In this sample, this clonotype turned up a few times. V is TRBV9 and J is TRBJ2-2, with D perhaps given as TRBD1 or TRBD2 (6 bases each). The CDR3 spans 22 residues. Per the germline V gene, CDR1 is SGDLS and CDR2 is YYNGEE. Trimming pared 0 bases from V and 1 base from J, leaving 28 bases between. The CDR3 bases are TGTGCCAGCAGCGTAGAACGATGGCCCATGGGGGGCGAGGGACGGAACACCGGGGAGCTGTTTTTT. This encodes CASSVERWPMGGEGRNTGELFF.

The chain is built from TRBV10-3 and TRBJ1-2, with a possible D match to TRBD1 (5 bases). V was clipped by 3 bases and J by 0 bases, with 14 bases between them. The CDR3 loop spans 16 amino acids. Looked up from germline, CDR1 is ENHRY and CDR2 is SYGVKD. The DNA of the CDR3 is TGTGCCATCAGTGACCCGCCTTGGGGCGCTAACTATGGCTACACCTTC. It yields the protein CAISDPPWGANYGYTF.

This clonotype was recorded a few times. The chain combines TRBV25-1 with TRBJ1-2; D is uncertain. In germline, CDR1 is MGHDK, CDR2 SYGVNS. The CDR3 consists of 13 residues. Trimming shortened V by 5 bases and J by 4 bases, and 11 bases separated the two germline ends. The CDR3 reads CASSHGSPYGYTF. The CDR3 DNA sequence: TGTGCCAGCAGTCACGGGAGCCCCTATGGCTACACCTTC.

The chain combines TRBV20-1 with TRBJ2-7; 7 bases are a match to TRBD1. The CDR3 contains 13 residues. Germline CDR1 and CDR2: DFQATT and SNEGSKA (reference sequence). The ends lost 4 bases at V and 6 bases at J; junction bases unmatched: 9. The CDR3: CSAIRQGSGEQYF. CDR3 sequence (DNA): TGCAGTGCTATTCGACAGGGAAGTGGCGAGCAGTACTTC.

The chain employs TRBV27 and TRBJ1-1; tentatively, D is TRBD1 (6 bases). The CDR3 has 13 residues. The germline V gene has CDR1 MNHEY and CDR2 SMNVEV (reference sequence). Trimming removed 8 bases at V and 3 bases at J, with 13 bases between. Here the CDR3 reads CASRLRGDTEAFF. In DNA, the CDR3 is TGTGCCAGCCGCCTCAGGGGAGACACTGAAGCTTTCTTT.

The V call is TRBV7-3, the J call TRBJ2-1, with 7 positions matching TRBD2. This CDR3 is built from 15 residues. Trimming took 6 bases from V and 5 from J; bases not matched to a gene: 10. Germline V gives CDR1 SGHTA, CDR2 FQGTGA. The chain's CDR3 is CASSPLAVRDNEQFF. CDR3 coding DNA: TGTGCCAGCAGTCCTCTAGCGGTTAGGGACAATGAGCAGTTCTTC.

As regards this clonotype: The CDR3 end shows no conserved phenylalanine or tryptophan, and so a read error is likely. V usage is TRBV2 and J usage is TRBJ2-7; TRBD2 matches at 8 bases. The CDR3 loop spans 16 amino acids. V gave up 2 bases and J gave up 0 bases; unmatched junction bases: 6. Germline V gives CDR1 SNHLY, CDR2 FYNNEI. This chain's CDR3 is CASSEFSGESSYEQYL. CDR3 coding DNA: TGTGCCAGCAGTGAATTTAGCGGGGAGAGCTCCTACGAGCAGTACCTC.

The CDR3 DNA reads as TGTGCCGGTGGTCGTATGTTGGATTCACCCCTCCACTTT. It encodes CAGGRMLDSPLHF. The chain links TRBV6-2 or TRBV6-3 to TRBJ1-6; D not certain. Germline values: CDR1 MNHEY, CDR2 SVGEGT. This CDR3 has 13 residues. V was shortened by 11 bases and J by 8 bases, with 16 bases between the two germline ends.

This clonotype was seen at least ten times. The CDR3 loop is CASSFAASTKSTGSVGGYTF. The CDR3, as DNA: TGTGCCAGCAGCTTCGCCGCCTCCACAAAATCAACAGGGTCGGTGGGTGGCTACACCTTC. This chain uses TRBV7-2 with TRBJ1-2, with D possibly TRBD1 on 6 matching bases. The germline V and J ends were trimmed by 3 bases and 7 bases, with 33 bases remaining between them. This CDR3 has 20 amino acids. Germline-derived CDR1 and CDR2 are SGHTA and FQGNSA.

This clonotype was detected only a few times. The chain combines TRBV2 with TRBJ2-3, with a possible D match to TRBD2 (6 bases). Germline V gene sequence: CDR1 SNHLY, CDR2 FYNNEI. The CDR3 sequence is 16 residues long. The V end lost 7 bases, the J end lost 2 bases, and 19 bases lay between the germline ends. The CDR3 loop is CASTAGTSLLTDTQYF. In DNA, the CDR3 is TGTGCCAGCACCGCAGGGACTTCTCTTCTCACAGATACGCAGTATTTT.

The CDR3 sequence: CASSWRDRGPDTQYF. The CDR3 DNA reads TGTGCCAGCAGCTGGCGGGACAGGGGGCCAGATACGCAGTATTTT. The chain combines TRBV7-6 with TRBJ2-3; TRBD1 matches 12 bases. Losses at the gene ends were 4 bases for V and 4 bases for J; bases not matched to a gene: 3. Looked up from germline, CDR1 is SGHVS and CDR2 is FNYEAQ. This CDR3 has 15 amino acids.